Each of the 8 T cell receptor beta chains below was sequenced from the same sample in a study of T cell responses to AZD1222 COVID-19 vaccine. Data came from immunoSEQ multiplex PCR; TCRdb stores just in-frame clones and leaves some out. The table lists around 140,000 clones, approximately 92% of them singletons. The sequencing here drew on peripheral blood, taken on day 0 of AZD1222 vaccination. The receptors originated from an adult in good health.

The chain carries TRBV4-2 and TRBJ1-6; D remains ambiguous. V lost 5 bases and J lost 7, with 9 bases in between. CDR1 and CDR2 from the germline V gene are LGHNA and YNFKEQ. This CDR3 is built from 13 residues. As DNA, the CDR3 is TGTGCCAGCAGCGAACTCCCCAATTCACCCCTCCACTTT. This encodes CASSELPNSPLHF.

The V gene is TRBV6-5, the J gene TRBJ1-1, with D tentatively TRBD1 (6 bases). V lost 4 bases and J lost 4, with 16 bases in between. Germline-derived CDR1 and CDR2 are MNHEY and SVGAGI. CDR3 length: 15 residues. Here the CDR3 DNA reads TGTGCCAGCAGTTTAAAATACAGGGACGGCACTGAAGCTTTCTTT. It encodes CASSLKYRDGTEAFF.

The rearrangement links TRBV6-9 to TRBJ1-2; 9 bases map to TRBD1. This CDR3 has 16 residues. The V gene end was trimmed by 1 base and the J gene end by 2 bases; junction bases not matched to a gene: 5. Per germline, CDR1 MNHGY and CDR2 SVAAGI. CDR3 in DNA: TGTGCCAGCAGTTATTACAGGGGGCTGGGCAACTATGGCTACACCTTC. It specifies CASSYYRGLGNYGYTF.

The chain carries TRBV27 and TRBJ2-3; maybe TRBD2 (5 bases). The CDR3 is made up of 14 amino acids. In germline, CDR1 is MNHEY, CDR2 SMNVEV (reference sequence). V was pared by 6 bases and J by 2 bases, with 12 bases between. CDR3 residues: CASRKLGHTDTQYF. DNA of the CDR3: TGTGCCAGCAGAAAACTAGGGCACACAGATACGCAGTATTTT.

The V and J genes are TRBV6-5 and TRBJ1-2; maybe TRBD1 (6 bases). Germline CDR1 and CDR2: MNHEY and SVGAGI. The CDR3 has 14 residues. V lost 7 bases and J 6 bases, leaving 18 bases between the germline ends. CDR3 sequence reads: CASKRGGAGDGYTF. The CDR3 coding sequence is TGTGCCAGCAAACGAGGGGGGGCAGGAGATGGCTACACCTTC.

CDR3 nucleotides: TGTGCCAGCAGTTACCCCCTTCAACTAGCGGGGGGCAACACCGGGGAGCTGTTTTTT. Its protein is CASSYPLQLAGGNTGELFF. This chain links TRBV6-2 or TRBV6-3 with TRBJ2-2; 12 bases are a match to TRBD2. Per germline, CDR1 MNHEY and CDR2 SVGEGT. With 2 bases clipped from V and 2 bases from J, the junction kept 9 bases outside the gene matches. The CDR3 is 19 amino acids.

This chain joins TRBV13 and TRBJ1-1; possible D gene TRBD1, 5 bases. This CDR3 contains 12 residues. The ends were cut back, 5 bases at V and 11 bases at J, with 15 bases in the middle. Germline loops: CDR1 PRHDT, CDR2 FYEKMQ (reference sequence). The CDR3 nucleotides are TGTGCCAGCAGCCAAACACGGGACCGGGCTTTCTTT. This gives the protein CASSQTRDRAFF.

This CDR3 reads CATSAGLAGAWTDTQYF. CDR3 DNA sequence: TGTGCCACCAGTGCCGGACTAGCGGGAGCCTGGACAGATACGCAGTATTTT. The chain joins TRBV24-1 to TRBJ2-3; TRBD2 matches 13 bases. The CDR3 is 17 amino acids. J gave up 3 bases and V 5 bases, and 7 bases lay outside the gene matches. Germline CDR1 and CDR2: KGHDR and SFDVKD.